These 26 T cell receptor beta chains were all obtained from the same sample, sequenced in a study of tumor-infiltrating lymphocytes in primary liver carcinoma. Unsorted bulk tissue of roughly 20-34 mg yielded co-extracted RNA and DNA. The template, roughly 550 ng total RNA, yielded TCR beta cDNA made with a constant-region primer. Slightly modified ARM-PCR served as the procedure for the TCR beta libraries. These libraries came from three rounds of nested multiplex PCR. With TRBV1-TRBV30 forward primers and a C-beta reverse primer, the first two PCR rounds were run for 9 to 10 cycles each. TCRdb re-called the multiplex PCR reads with MiXCR, one entry per CDR3 protein. The sample lists more than 75,000 distinct CDR3 sequences, approximately 77% occurring once. The sample comprised liver tumor tissue from sampling region 1. Subset indicated: tumor region T1, superior pole. These TCRs come from a man aged 35-49 years with primary liver carcinoma and hepatitis B virus infection.

The chain has TRBV11-3 and TRBJ2-2, with TRBD2 matching over 7 bases. The CDR3 is made up of 17 amino acids. V shed 1 base, J shed 1 base, and the junction held 6 bases outside the gene matches. Germline V gives CDR1 SGHNT, CDR2 YENEEA. CDR3 amino acids: CASSLGRTSGNTGELFF. CDR3 sequence (DNA): TGTGCCAGCAGCTTAGGACGGACTAGTGGGAACACCGGGGAGCTGTTTTTT.

Regarding this clonotype: A read error may account for a junction end that differs from germline. The gene calls are TRBV4-2 and TRBJ2-2; a weak D match, TRBD1 (5 bases). Germline loops: CDR1 LGHNA, CDR2 YNFKEQ. The CDR3 consists of 17 residues. CDR3 in DNA: TGTGCCAGCAGTCAAGACGAGGACAAGCAGTCAGCCGGGGAGCTGTTTTTT. This codes for CASSQDEDKQSAGELFF.

This chain links TRBV11-2 with TRBJ2-7; no definite D call. From germline, CDR1 is SGHAT and CDR2 FQNNGV. The CDR3 runs to 15 residues. As DNA, the CDR3 is TGTGTCAACAGTCTATCTGTGGGAATATCCTACGAGCAGTACTTC. This translates into CVNSLSVGISYEQYF. Looking up the rest from reference TRBV11-2 and TRBJ2-7 gives the full variable domain: EAGVAQSPRYKIIEKRQSVAFWCNPISGHATLYWYQQILGQGPKLLIQFQNNGVVDDSQLPKDRFSAERLKGVDSTLKIQPAKLEDSAVYLCVNSLSVGISYEQYFGPGTRLTVT.

Worth noting for this clonotype: Sequence at one end of the junction differs from germline and may be a read error. The chain has TRBV11-1 and TRBJ2-2, with D perhaps TRBD2 (6 bases). Germline loops: CDR1 SGHAT, CDR2 FQDESV (reference sequence). This CDR3 has 13 amino acids. The CDR3: CACSLLAGGELFF. In nucleotides, the CDR3 is TGTGCCTGCAGTTTACTAGCCGGCGGGGAACTGTTTTTT.

This clonotype was observed once. This may stem from a read error, because a much larger clone lies one nucleotide away. The genes are TRBV28 and TRBJ2-5, with D maybe TRBD2 (6 bases). In germline, CDR1 is MDHEN, CDR2 SYDVKM. V was clipped by 5 bases and J by 5 bases, with 21 bases between them. This CDR3 region has 16 residues. CDR3 region: CASSQAVGGPKETQYF. The CDR3 DNA is TGTGCCAGCAGTCAAGCAGTGGGAGGACCGAAGGAGACCCAGTACTTC.

This clonotype was counted ten times or more. The J gene is TRBJ2-2, the V gene TRBV14; 9 positions match TRBD2. The CDR3 is made up of 17 amino acids. J gave up 1 base and V 2 bases, and 5 bases lay outside the gene matches. Germline loops: CDR1 SGHDN, CDR2 FVKESK. CDR3 residues: CASSQPTSGRNTGELFF. The CDR3 DNA follows: TGTGCCAGCAGCCAACCTACTAGCGGGCGGAACACCGGGGAGCTGTTTTTT.

Comments on this clonotype: This CDR3 is missing its conserved last phenylalanine or tryptophan, likely due to a read error. Because the CDR3's place on the DNA is in doubt, the DNA is left out and the CDR3 is given as listed by TCRdb. The chain carries TRBV4-1 and TRBJ2-3. In germline, CDR1 is MGHRA, CDR2 YSYEKL. The CDR3 comprises 14 residues, both ends counted. The CDR3 loop reads CASSQDQLADTEYL.

This clonotype is judged medium-sized (0.01 to 0.1%). V is TRBV6-1 and J is TRBJ2-3; maybe TRBD1 (6 bases). CDR1 and CDR2 (germline): MNHNS, SASEGT. Deletions cut 4 bases from V and 1 base from J, with 12 bases between. The CDR3 loop spans 15 amino acids. CDR3 nucleotides: TGTGCCAGCAGTGTCACAGGGTCCGGCACAGATACGCAGTATTTT. Protein sequence: CASSVTGSGTDTQYF.

Concerning this clonotype itself: A much larger clone differs from this one at a single base, so this may be a read error. This rearrangement joins TRBV6-1 to TRBJ2-2, with 8 nucleotides matching TRBD2. Trimming at V came to 8 bases and at J to 5 bases, leaving 22 bases not matched to a gene. The CDR3 spans 19 residues. The V gene's germline CDR1 is MNHNS and CDR2 SASEGT. The CDR3 coding sequence is TGTGCCAGCGAAGGACTATGGCGGGAGGTTGCTTGGAAGACCGGGGAGCTGTTTTTT. It is translated as CASEGLWREVAWKTGELFF.

The rearrangement links TRBV11-2 to TRBJ2-3; the D gene is possibly TRBD2 (6 bases). The CDR3 is made up of 15 amino acids. Germline-derived CDR1 and CDR2 are SGHAT and FQNNGV. Trimming removed 5 bases at V and 0 bases at J, with 12 bases between. The CDR3 coding sequence is TGTGCCAGCAGCGTATTAGCGGCAAGCACAGATACGCAGTATTTT. It specifies CASSVLAASTDTQYF.

Regarding this clonotype: The conserved closing phenylalanine or tryptophan is absent in this CDR3, likely reflecting a read error. The V and J genes are TRBV11-2 and TRBJ2-7, with TRBD2 matching 12 bases. V shed 10 bases, J shed 0 bases, and the junction held 7 bases outside the gene matches. The CDR3 runs 15 residues. From germline, CDR1 is SGHAT and CDR2 FQNNGV. DNA of the CDR3: TGTGCCAACATCCAGACTAGCGGGGGCTCCTACGAGCAGTACTTG. Translated: CANIQTSGGSYEQYL.

As for this clonotype: The junction shows a germline mismatch at one end, possibly a read error. The chain is built from TRBV29-1 and TRBJ2-3, with TRBD2 matching over 10 bases. CDR1 is SQVTM and CDR2 is ANQGSEA in the germline V gene. CDR3 length: 17 residues. The CDR3 DNA sequence: TGCGGCGTTGATCTCCCTAGCGGGAGTTTAGGGACAGATACGCAGTATTTT. This gives the protein CGVDLPSGSLGTDTQYF.

This chain links TRBV5-1 with TRBJ2-3; 10 positions match TRBD2. The CDR3 contains 15 residues. Trimming took 1 base from V and 2 from J; bases not matched to a gene: 1. The germline V gene encodes CDR1 SGHRS and CDR2 YFSETQ. This chain's CDR3 is CASSLTSGNTDTQYF. Here the CDR3 DNA reads TGCGCCAGCAGCTTGACTAGCGGGAACACAGATACGCAGTATTTT.

For this clonotype: The junction shows a germline mismatch at one end, possibly a read error. The rearrangement joins TRBV6-6 to TRBJ1-1; perhaps TRBD1 as D (6 bases). Germline loops: CDR1 MNHNY, CDR2 SVGAGI (reference sequence). This CDR3 spans 15 amino acids. The CDR3 sequence: CTSSSQQGIPLGAFF. In DNA form, the CDR3 reads TGTACCAGCAGCTCGCAGCAGGGGATCCCACTGGGAGCTTTCTTT.

In this sample, this clonotype turned up many times. The chain couples TRBV12-3 or TRBV12-4 to TRBJ2-7, with a tentative D call TRBD2 (6 bases). Between the trimmed V and J ends, which lost 3 bases and 6 bases, there was a span of 6 bases. The CDR3 has 11 amino acids. Here the CDR3 DNA reads TGTGCCAGCAGTTTGGGGGGCGAGCAGTACTTC. Translated: CASSLGGEQYF.

V usage is TRBV7-2 and J usage is TRBJ2-7, with 7 bases aligning to TRBD1. Germline CDR1 SGHTA, CDR2 FQGNSA. The CDR3 has 13 residues. The V and J ends lost 7 bases and 2 bases, in that order; junction bases with no gene match: 5. CDR3 nucleotide sequence: TGTGCCAGCACAAGGCAGGGGGCCTACGAGCAGTACTTC. Translation: CASTRQGAYEQYF.

Points on this clonotype: Relative to the germline gene, one junction end is altered; a read error may explain this. The J gene is TRBJ2-5, the V gene TRBV29-1, with TRBD2 matching 7 bases. The CDR3 is made up of 15 amino acids. Germline loops: CDR1 SQVTM, CDR2 ANQGSEA. Here the CDR3 DNA reads TGTAGCGTTTGGGCGGCGGGAGTGGGCCAAGAGATCCAGTACTTC. It translates to CSVWAAGVGQEIQYF.

This clonotype has a single count. A much larger clone lies a single base off, so this may be a read error. The CDR3 DNA is TGCAGTACTGGCGGGACACCACCAAACTATGGCTACACCTTC. Translated: CSTGGTPPNYGYTF. This chain links TRBV20-1 with TRBJ1-2; weak D call: TRBD1 (6 bases). This CDR3 is 14 amino acids long. The germline V and J ends were trimmed by 8 bases and 2 bases, with 18 bases remaining between them. Germline CDR1 is DFQATT and CDR2 is SNEGSKA (reference sequence).

Many counts were recorded for this clonotype. The chain has TRBV6-5 and TRBJ1-6, with a possible D match to TRBD1 (6 bases). The germline CDR1 and CDR2 sequences are MNHEY and SVGAGI. The CDR3 length is 14 residues. Trimming pared 4 bases from V and 7 bases from J, leaving 11 bases between. The CDR3 DNA reads as TGTGCCAGCAGTTTACAGGGTAGCAATTCACCCCTCCACTTT. Encoded protein: CASSLQGSNSPLHF.

A remark on this clonotype: One junction end disagrees with the germline gene, perhaps due to a read error. The chain is built from TRBV30 and TRBJ2-7; 12 bases align to TRBD1. The CDR3 length is 15 residues. The V gene's germline CDR1 is GTSNPN and CDR2 SVGIG (reference sequence). DNA of the CDR3: TGTGTCTGGAGTTTTGGGACAGGGGGCTCCTACGAGCAGTACTTT. Protein: CVWSFGTGGSYEQYF.

A word on this clonotype: A junction boundary mismatches the germline segment, possibly from a read error. J is TRBJ2-1 and V is TRBV29-1, with TRBD2 as a possible D gene (6 bases). The CDR3 is made up of 14 amino acids. Germline V gene data show CDR1 as SQVTM and CDR2 as ANQGSEA. CDR3 residues: CSVGGSGTYNERFF. In DNA, the CDR3 is TGCAGCGTTGGTGGTAGCGGAACCTACAATGAGCGGTTCTTC.

With regard to this clonotype: The junction differs from germline at one of its ends, possibly a read error. The J gene is TRBJ2-7, the V gene TRBV5-4; D might be TRBD1 or TRBD2, each matching 5 bases. Per the germline V gene, CDR1 is SGHNT and CDR2 is YYREEE (reference sequence). The CDR3 has 14 amino acids. The CDR3, as DNA: TGTGCTAGCAGGCCGGGACCCCATCTCCACGAGCAGTACTTC. It translates to CASRPGPHLHEQYF.

The chain links TRBV7-8 to TRBJ2-1; tentative D call: TRBD1 (5 bases). The length of the CDR3 is 16 residues. Germline V gene sequence: CDR1 SGHVS, CDR2 FQNEAQ. V shed 5 bases and J shed 1 base, with 15 bases lying between them. CDR3 loop: CASSRRGRASYNEQFF. CDR3 nucleotides: TGTGCCAGCAGCAGAAGAGGCAGGGCATCCTACAATGAGCAGTTCTTC.

Points on this clonotype: Being one base from a much bigger clone, this may be a read error. The chain combines TRBV12-3 or TRBV12-4 with TRBJ1-4, with D perhaps matching TRBD1 (6 bases). CDR3 length equals 15 residues. DNA of the CDR3: TGTGCCAGGAGTTTAGGGTCAGGGTTCGAGGGGGAACTGTTTTTT. Its protein is CARSLGSGFEGELFF.

This clonotype was seen at least ten times. The genes are TRBV5-1 and TRBJ1-4; 7 bases line up with TRBD1. CDR1 and CDR2 from the germline V gene are SGHRS and YFSETQ. With 3 bases clipped from V and 4 bases from J, the junction kept 3 bases outside the gene matches. CDR3 length: 14 amino acids. The CDR3 here is CASSSGQVNEKLFF. The CDR3 DNA follows: TGCGCCAGCAGCTCAGGACAGGTTAATGAAAAACTGTTTTTT.

The rearrangement uses TRBV20-1 and TRBJ2-7; possibly TRBD2 for D (6 bases). V shed 3 bases and J shed 4 bases, with 10 bases lying between them. The germline CDR1 and CDR2 sequences are DFQATT and SNEGSKA (reference sequence). The CDR3 covers 12 residues. Written as DNA, the CDR3 is TGCAGTGCTAGTGAGGGGAGGTACGAGCAGTACTTC. Translating gives CSASEGRYEQYF.